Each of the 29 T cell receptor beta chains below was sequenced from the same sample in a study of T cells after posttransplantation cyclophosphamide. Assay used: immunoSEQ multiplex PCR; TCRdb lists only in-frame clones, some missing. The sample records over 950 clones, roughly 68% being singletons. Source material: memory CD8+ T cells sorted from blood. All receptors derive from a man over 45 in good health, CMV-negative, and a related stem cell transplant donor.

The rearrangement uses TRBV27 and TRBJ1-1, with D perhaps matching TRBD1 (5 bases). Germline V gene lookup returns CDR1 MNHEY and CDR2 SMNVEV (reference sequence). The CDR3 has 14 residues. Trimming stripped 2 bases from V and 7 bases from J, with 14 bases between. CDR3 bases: TGTGCCAGCAGTTTACAGGGCCCAAGGGGTGAAGCTTTCTTT. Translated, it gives CASSLQGPRGEAFF.

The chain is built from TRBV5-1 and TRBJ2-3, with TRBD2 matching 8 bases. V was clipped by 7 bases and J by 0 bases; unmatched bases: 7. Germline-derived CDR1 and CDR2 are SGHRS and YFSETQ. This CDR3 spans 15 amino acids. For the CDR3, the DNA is TGCGCCAGCGACGCGGGAGGATATAGCACAGATACGCAGTATTTT. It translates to CASDAGGYSTDTQYF.

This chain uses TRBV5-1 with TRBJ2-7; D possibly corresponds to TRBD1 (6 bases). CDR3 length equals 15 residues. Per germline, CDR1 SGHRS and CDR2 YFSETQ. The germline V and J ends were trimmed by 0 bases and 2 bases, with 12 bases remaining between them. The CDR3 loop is CASSLDGQPPYEQYF. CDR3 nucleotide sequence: TGCGCCAGCAGCTTGGATGGACAGCCCCCCTACGAGCAGTACTTC. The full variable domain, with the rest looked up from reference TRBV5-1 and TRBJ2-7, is KAGVTQTPRYLIKTRGQQVTLSCSPISGHRSVSWYQQTPGQGLQFLFEYFSETQRNKGNFPGRFSGRQFSNSRSEMNVSTLELGDSALYLCASSLDGQPPYEQYFGPGTRLTVT.

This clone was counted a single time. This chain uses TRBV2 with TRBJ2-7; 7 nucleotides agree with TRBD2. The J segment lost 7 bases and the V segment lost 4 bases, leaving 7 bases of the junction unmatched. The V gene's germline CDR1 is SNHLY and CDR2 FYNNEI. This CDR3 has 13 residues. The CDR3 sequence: CASSAGLRGEQYF. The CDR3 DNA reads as TGTGCCAGCAGTGCGGGGCTGCGGGGGGAGCAGTACTTC.

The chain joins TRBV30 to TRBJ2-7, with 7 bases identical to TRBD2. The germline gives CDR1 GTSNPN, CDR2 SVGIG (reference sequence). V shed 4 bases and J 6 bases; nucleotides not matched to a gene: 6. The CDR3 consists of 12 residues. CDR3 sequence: CAWTVGGSEQYF. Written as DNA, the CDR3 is TGTGCCTGGACGGTTGGCGGGAGCGAGCAGTACTTC. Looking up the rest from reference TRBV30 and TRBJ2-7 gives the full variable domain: SQTIHQWPATLVQPVGSPLSLECTVEGTSNPNLYWYRQAAGRGLQLLFYSVGIGQISSEVPQNLSASRPQDRQFILSSKKLLLSDSGFYLCAWTVGGSEQYFGPGTRLTVT.

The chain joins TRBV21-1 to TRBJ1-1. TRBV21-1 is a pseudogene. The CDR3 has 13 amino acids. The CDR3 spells CARDPLWNTEAFF. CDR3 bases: TGTGCGCGGGATCCCCTCTGGAACACTGAAGCTTTCTTT.

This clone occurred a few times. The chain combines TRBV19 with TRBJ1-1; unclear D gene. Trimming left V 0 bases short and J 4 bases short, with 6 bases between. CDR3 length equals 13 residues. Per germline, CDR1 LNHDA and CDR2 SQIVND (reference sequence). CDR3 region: CASSIEAGTEAFF. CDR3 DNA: TGTGCCAGTAGTATAGAGGCGGGCACTGAAGCTTTCTTT.

As DNA, the CDR3 is TGTGCCATCAGTGAGACACGACAAGAGACCCAGTACTTC. Amino acid sequence: CAISETRQETQYF. The rearrangement joins TRBV10-3 to TRBJ2-5; D is undetermined. Germline-derived CDR1 and CDR2 are ENHRY and SYGVKD. The CDR3 loop spans 13 amino acids. V was shortened by 2 bases and J by 2 bases, with 6 bases between the two germline ends.

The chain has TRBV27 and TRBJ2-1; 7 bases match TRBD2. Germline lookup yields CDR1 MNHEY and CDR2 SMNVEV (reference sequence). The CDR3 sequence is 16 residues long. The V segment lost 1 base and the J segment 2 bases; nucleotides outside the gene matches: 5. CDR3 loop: CASSLLGGSAYNEQFF. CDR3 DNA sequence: TGTGCCAGCAGTTTATTAGGCGGGAGCGCCTACAATGAGCAGTTCTTC.

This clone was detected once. The CDR3 coding sequence is TGTGCCTGGAGTGTGGAGTTTGGCAGAAACTATGGCTACACCTTC. Its translation: CAWSVEFGRNYGYTF. The rearrangement uses TRBV30 and TRBJ1-2; D not resolved. This CDR3 contains 15 residues. The V end was cut by 0 bases, the J end by 2 bases, with 13 bases between. CDR1 and CDR2 (germline): GTSNPN, SVGIG (reference sequence).

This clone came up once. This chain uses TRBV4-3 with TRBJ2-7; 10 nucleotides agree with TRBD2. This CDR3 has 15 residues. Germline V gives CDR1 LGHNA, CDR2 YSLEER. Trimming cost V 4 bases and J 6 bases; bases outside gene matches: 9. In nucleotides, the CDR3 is TGCGCCAGCAGCCCAGGAGGGACTAGCGAGGCCGAGCAGTACTTC. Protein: CASSPGGTSEAEQYF.

The CDR3 bases are TGTGCCAGCAGTGACGTTGCGGGAAGCCCTGGGGCCAACGTCCTGACTTTC. Protein: CASSDVAGSPGANVLTF. V is TRBV6-4 and J is TRBJ2-6, with a weak D call TRBD2 (6 bases). The CDR3 totals 17 residues. Trimming took 2 bases from V and 2 from J, leaving 13 bases between them. The V gene's germline CDR1 is MRHNA and CDR2 SNTAGT.

This CDR3 reads CSVYTTSGRGYNEQFF. Here the CDR3 DNA reads TGCAGCGTTTATACGACTAGCGGGAGGGGCTACAATGAGCAGTTCTTC. This chain joins TRBV29-1 and TRBJ2-1; TRBD2 matches at 14 bases. CDR3 length equals 16 residues. The V and J ends lost 5 bases and 3 bases, in that order; junction bases with no gene match: 6. Germline CDR1 reads SQVTM; CDR2 reads ANQGSEA.

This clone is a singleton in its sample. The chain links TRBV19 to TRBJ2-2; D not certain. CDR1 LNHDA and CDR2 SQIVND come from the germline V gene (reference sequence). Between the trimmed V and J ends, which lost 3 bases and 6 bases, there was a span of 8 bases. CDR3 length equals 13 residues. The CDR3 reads CASSIQVAGELFF. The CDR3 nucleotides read TGTGCCAGTAGTATCCAGGTCGCCGGGGAGCTGTTTTTT.

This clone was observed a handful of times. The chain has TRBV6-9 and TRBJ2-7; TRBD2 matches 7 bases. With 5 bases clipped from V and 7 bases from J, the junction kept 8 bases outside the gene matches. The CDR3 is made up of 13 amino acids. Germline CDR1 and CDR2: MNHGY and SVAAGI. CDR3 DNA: TGTGCCAGCAGTGCGGGGCTGCGGGGGGAGCAGTACTTC. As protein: CASSAGLRGEQYF.

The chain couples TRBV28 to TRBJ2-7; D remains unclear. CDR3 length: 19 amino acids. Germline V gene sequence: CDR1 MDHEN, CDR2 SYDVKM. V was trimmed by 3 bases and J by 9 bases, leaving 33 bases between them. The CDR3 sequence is CASSFIGSLSTTHRNGQYF. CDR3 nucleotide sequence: TGTGCCAGCAGTTTCATCGGCAGCCTCTCCACGACTCATAGGAACGGGCAGTACTTC.

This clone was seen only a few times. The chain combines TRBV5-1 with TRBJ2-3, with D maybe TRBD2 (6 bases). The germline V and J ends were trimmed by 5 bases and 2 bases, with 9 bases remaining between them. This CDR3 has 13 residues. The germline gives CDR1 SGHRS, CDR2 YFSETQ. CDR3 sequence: CASRRDDTDTQYF. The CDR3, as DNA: TGCGCCAGCAGGCGGGATGACACAGATACGCAGTATTTT.

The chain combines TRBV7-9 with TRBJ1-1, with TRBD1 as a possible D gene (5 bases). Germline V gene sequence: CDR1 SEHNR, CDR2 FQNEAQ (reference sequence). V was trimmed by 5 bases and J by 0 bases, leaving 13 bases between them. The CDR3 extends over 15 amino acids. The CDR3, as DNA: TGTGCCAGCAGCGGAACTGGGGGGTTGAACACTGAAGCTTTCTTT. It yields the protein CASSGTGGLNTEAFF.

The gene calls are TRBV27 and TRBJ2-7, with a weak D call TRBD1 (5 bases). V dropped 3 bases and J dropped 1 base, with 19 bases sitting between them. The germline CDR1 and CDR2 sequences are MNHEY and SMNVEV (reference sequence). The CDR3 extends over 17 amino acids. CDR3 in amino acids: CASSLRVGAINSYEQYF. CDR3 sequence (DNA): TGTGCCAGCAGTTTGAGAGTTGGGGCCATTAATTCCTACGAGCAGTACTTC.

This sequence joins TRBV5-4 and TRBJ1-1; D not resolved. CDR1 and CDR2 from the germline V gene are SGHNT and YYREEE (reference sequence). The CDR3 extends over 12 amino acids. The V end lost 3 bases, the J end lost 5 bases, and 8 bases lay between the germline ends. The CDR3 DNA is TGTGCCAGCAGCTACTTTTTTACTGAAGCTTTCTTT. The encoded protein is CASSYFFTEAFF.

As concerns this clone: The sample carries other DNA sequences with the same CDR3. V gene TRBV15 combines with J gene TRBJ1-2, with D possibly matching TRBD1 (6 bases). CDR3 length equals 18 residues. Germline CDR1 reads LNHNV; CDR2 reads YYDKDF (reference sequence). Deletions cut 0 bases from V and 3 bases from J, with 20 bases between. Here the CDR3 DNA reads TGTGCCACCAGCAGAGATTTCGTAATTGGACAGTCAGACTATGGCTACACCTTC. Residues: CATSRDFVIGQSDYGYTF.

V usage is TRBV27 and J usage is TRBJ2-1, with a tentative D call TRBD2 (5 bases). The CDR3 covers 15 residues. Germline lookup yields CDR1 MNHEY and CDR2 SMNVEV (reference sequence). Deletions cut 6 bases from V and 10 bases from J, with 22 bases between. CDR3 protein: CASRRGSDSTREQFF. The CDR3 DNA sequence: TGTGCCAGCAGACGTGGGAGTGACTCCACCAGGGAGCAGTTCTTC.

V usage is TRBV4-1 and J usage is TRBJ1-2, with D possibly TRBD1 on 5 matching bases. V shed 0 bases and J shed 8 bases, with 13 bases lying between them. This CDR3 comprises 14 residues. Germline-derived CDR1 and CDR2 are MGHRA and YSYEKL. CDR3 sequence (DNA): TGCGCCAGCAGCCAAGACATGGGACTAGGAGGCTACACCTTC. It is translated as CASSQDMGLGGYTF.

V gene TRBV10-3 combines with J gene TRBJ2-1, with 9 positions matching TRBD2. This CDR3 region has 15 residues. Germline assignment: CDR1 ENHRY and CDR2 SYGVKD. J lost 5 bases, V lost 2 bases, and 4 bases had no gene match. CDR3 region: CAISEAGLADNEQFF. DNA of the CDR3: TGTGCCATCAGTGAGGCGGGACTAGCTGACAATGAGCAGTTCTTC.

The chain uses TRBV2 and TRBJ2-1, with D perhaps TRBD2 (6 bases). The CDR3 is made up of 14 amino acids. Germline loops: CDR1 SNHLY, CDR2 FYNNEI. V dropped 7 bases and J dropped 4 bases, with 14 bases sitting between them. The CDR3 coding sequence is TGTGCCAGCATCCACGTAGCGGAGTACAATGAGCAGTTCTTC. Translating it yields CASIHVAEYNEQFF. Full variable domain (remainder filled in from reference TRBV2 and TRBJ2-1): EPEVTQTPSHQVTQMGQEVILRCVPISNHLYFYWYRQILGQKVEFLVSFYNNEISEKSEIFDDQFSVERPDGSNFTLKIRSTKLEDSAMYFCASIHVAEYNEQFFGPGTRLTVL.

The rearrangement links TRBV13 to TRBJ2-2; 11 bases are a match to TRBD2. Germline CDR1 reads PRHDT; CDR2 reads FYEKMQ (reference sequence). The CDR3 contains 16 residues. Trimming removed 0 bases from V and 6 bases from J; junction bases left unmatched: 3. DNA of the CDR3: TGTGCCAGCAGCTTAGGCCTAGCGGGAGGTTCCGGGGAGCTGTTTTTT. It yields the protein CASSLGLAGGSGELFF.

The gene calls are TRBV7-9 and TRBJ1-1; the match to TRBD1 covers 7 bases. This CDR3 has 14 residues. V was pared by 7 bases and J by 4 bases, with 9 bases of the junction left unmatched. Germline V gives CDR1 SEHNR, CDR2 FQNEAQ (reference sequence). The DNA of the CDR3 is TGTGCCAGCACCGAAGGGACAGCGGGCACTGAAGCTTTCTTT. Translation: CASTEGTAGTEAFF.

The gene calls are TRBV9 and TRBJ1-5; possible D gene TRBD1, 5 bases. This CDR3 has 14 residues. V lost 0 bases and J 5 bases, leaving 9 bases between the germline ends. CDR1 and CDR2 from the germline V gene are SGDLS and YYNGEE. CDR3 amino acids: CASSVGGGDQPQHF. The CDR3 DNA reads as TGTGCCAGCAGCGTAGGGGGAGGGGATCAGCCCCAGCATTTT. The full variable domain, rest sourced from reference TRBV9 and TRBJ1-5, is DSGVTQTPKHLITATGQRVTLRCSPRSGDLSVYWYQQSLDQGLQFLIQYYNGEERAKGNILERFSAQQFPDLHSELNLSSLELGDSALYFCASSVGGGDQPQHFGDGTRLSIL.

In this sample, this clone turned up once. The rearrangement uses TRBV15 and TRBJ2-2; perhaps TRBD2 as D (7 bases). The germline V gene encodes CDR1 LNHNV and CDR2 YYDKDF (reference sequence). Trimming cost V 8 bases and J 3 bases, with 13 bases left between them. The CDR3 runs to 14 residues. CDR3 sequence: CATSEGGDTGELFF. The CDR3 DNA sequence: TGTGCCACCTCCGAAGGGGGGGACACCGGGGAGCTGTTTTTT.